This T cell receptor (beta chain) comes out of a study of T-cell reconstitution after alpha-beta-depleted transplantation in children. Germline loops: CDR1 KGHSH, CDR2 LQKENI. The V end lost 1 base, the J end lost 13 bases, and 11 bases lay between the germline ends. This CDR3 is 12 amino acids long. Unique molecular identifiers were incorporated when the TCRbeta library was constructed. TCRdb ran MiXCR on the PCR reads and lists one entry per CDR3 protein. Of some 520,000 distinct CDR3 sequences listed, about 31% were seen once; the top ten hold 2% to 3%. The receptor was isolated from a human donor who donated a stem cell graft to a child with aplastic anemia. The sample consisted of PBMCs from the stem cell graft donor, taken from the stem cell graft. The chain uses TRBV18 and TRBJ2-1; D remains unclear. This CDR3 is CASSPLGDVQFF. CDR3 DNA sequence: TGTGCCAGCTCACCACTAGGCGATGTCCAGTTCTTC.